The T cell receptor beta chain described here comes from a study of technical replicates of blood from a handful of donors. The CDR3 consists of 15 residues. The junction had 4 bases not matched to a gene; V was cut back by 0 bases and J by 6 bases. CDR1 and CDR2 from the germline V gene are SGHNT and YYREEE (reference sequence). Some clones are missing from TCRdb's copy, which holds only in-frame ones; the method was immunoSEQ multiplex PCR. The data contain tens of thousands of clones, approximately 94% of them seen just once; the ten biggest clones take up approximately 0.25%. The sequence was obtained from a human donor in good health. This chain connects TRBV5-4 to TRBJ2-2; 8 nucleotides match TRBD1. The sample was T cells isolated from PBMCs. The CDR3 region is CASSLGGQGAGELFF. The CDR3 nucleotides read TGTGCCAGCAGCTTGGGTGGACAGGGAGCCGGGGAGCTGTTTTTT.